The 2 T cell receptor beta chains listed next were all sequenced from one sample in a study of T cell responses to AZD1222 COVID-19 vaccine. The assay was immunoSEQ multiplex PCR, and TCRdb's table has in-frame clones only and misses some. The table includes 90,000 to 100,000 clones, more than 70% detected once. Sequencing used peripheral blood, obtained 28 days after the second AZD1222 dose. These receptors all stem from an adult who received the AZD1222 COVID-19 vaccine.

This chain joins TRBV18 and TRBJ1-6; no clear D gene. CDR3 length: 16 residues. Germline V gene data show CDR1 as KGHSH and CDR2 as LQKENI. Trimming pared 1 base from V and 3 bases from J, leaving 10 bases between. The CDR3 spells CASSPQQVRYNSPLHF. For the CDR3, the DNA is TGTGCCAGCTCACCACAGCAAGTTCGCTATAATTCACCCCTCCACTTT.

J is TRBJ1-1 and V is TRBV5-1; a possible D gene is TRBD1 (5 bases). CDR3 length: 15 amino acids. Per the germline V gene, CDR1 is SGHRS and CDR2 is YFSETQ. With 0 bases removed from V and 4 bases from J, the gap between germline ends came to 13 bases. CDR3 coding DNA: TGCGCCAGCAGCTTGGAAGTGGGGGGTGGCACTGAAGCTTTCTTT. Protein sequence: CASSLEVGGGTEAFF.